The sequence of this T cell receptor (beta chain) was determined in a study of beta chain features in type 1 diabetes. For the study at large: Cell yields, gender and age were comparable in patients and healthy donors.

Trimming removed 6 bases from V and 4 bases from J; junction bases left unmatched: 11. The germline V gene has CDR1 KGHSH and CDR2 LQKENI. The CDR3 has 15 amino acids. A remark on this clone: Its cognate antigen is unknown.

Study outcomes and limitations: In all four CD4+ subsets, TCRB CDR3 length was significantly, moderately reduced in type 1 diabetes. Cells with high TCR expression could be over-represented by cDNA sequencing.

TCRB transcripts that were expressed got sequenced, as all of the isolated RNA had been reverse transcribed. TCRdb's table, derived via immunoSEQ multiplex PCR, lists solely in-frame clones and lacks some. This repertoire shows fewer than 150,000 clones, less than 9% found once; its top ten account for around 1.5%. Material: central memory CD4+ T cells from blood. The source of this sequence is a woman in her 30s in good health. V usage is TRBV18 and J usage is TRBJ2-5, with TRBD1 identical over 7 bases. CDR3 loop: CASSPPDRAGETQYF. CDR3 DNA sequence: TGTGCCAGCTCTCCTCCCGACAGGGCCGGAGAGACCCAGTACTTC.